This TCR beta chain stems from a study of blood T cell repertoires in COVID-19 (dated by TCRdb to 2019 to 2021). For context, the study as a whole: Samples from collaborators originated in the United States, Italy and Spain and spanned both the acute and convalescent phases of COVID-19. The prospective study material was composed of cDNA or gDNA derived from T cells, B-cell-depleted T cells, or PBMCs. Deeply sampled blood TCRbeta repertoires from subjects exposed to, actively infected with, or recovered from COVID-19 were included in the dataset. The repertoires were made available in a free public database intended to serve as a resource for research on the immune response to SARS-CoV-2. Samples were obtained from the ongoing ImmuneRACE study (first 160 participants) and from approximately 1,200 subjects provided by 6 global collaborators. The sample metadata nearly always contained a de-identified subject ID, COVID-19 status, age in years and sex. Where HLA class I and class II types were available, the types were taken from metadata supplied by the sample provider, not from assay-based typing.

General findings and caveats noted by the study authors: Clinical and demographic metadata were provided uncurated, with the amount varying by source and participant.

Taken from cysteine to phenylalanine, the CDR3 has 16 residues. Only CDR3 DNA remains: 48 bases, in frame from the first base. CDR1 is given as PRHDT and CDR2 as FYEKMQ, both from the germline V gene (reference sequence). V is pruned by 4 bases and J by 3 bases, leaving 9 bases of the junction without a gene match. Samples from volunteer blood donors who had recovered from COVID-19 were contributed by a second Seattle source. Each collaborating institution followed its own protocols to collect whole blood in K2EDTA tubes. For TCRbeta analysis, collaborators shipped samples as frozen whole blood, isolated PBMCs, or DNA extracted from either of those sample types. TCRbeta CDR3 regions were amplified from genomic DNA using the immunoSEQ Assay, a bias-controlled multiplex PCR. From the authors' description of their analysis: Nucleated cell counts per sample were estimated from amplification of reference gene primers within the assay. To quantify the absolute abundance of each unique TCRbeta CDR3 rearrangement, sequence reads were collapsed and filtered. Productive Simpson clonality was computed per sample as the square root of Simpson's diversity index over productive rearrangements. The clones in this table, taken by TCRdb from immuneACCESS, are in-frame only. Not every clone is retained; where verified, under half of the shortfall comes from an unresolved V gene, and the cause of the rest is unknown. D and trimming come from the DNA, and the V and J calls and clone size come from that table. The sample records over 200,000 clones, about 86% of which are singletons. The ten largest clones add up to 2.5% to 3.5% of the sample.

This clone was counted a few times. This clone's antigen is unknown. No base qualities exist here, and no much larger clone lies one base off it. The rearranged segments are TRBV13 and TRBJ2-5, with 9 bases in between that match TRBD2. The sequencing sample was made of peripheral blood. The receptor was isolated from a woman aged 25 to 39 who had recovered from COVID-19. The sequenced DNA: TGTGCCAGCAGCTCCCTCGAGCGGGGGGCGGAAGAGACCCAGTACTTC. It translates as CASSSLERGAEETQYF.